A selection of T cell receptor beta chains follows, all from one sample in a study of T cells after yellow fever vaccination. TCRdb passed the 5' RACE reads through MiXCR, listing each CDR3 protein once. The top ten clones hold under 0.85% of a sample with roughly 140,000 distinct CDR3 sequences, around 7.7% of them seen once. Sequenced here: CD4+ T cells sorted from PBMCs, sampled 5 days after the yellow fever booster vaccination. These receptor sequences come from a man under 40 who received the YFV17D yellow fever vaccine. Each CDR3 is given without its conserved first and last residue.

V gene	J gene	CDR3 protein
TRBV12-3/TRBV12-4	TRBJ2-5	ASSSRGAETQY
TRBV15	TRBJ2-1	ATGGRAGSEQF
TRBV24-1	TRBJ2-4	ATSEDPTGGEY
TRBV5-1	TRBJ1-2	ASSRDGSYGYT
TRBV9	TRBJ2-1	ASTSGADNEQF
TRBV7-9	TRBJ2-7	ASSLDRGAYEQY
TRBV7-2	TRBJ2-7	ASSVGTNRYEQY
TRBV7-7	TRBJ2-5	ASSLGGPRGETQY
TRBV7-6	TRBJ1-1	ALPTGVRAF
TRBV20-1	TRBJ2-5	SARSGGETQY
TRBV5-1	TRBJ1-2	ASSPGTELIGYT
TRBV20-1	TRBJ1-5	SAARQGYNQPQH
TRBV16	TRBJ1-2	ASSPNLGNKAYGYT
TRBV4-3	TRBJ2-7	ATAGGQKTSGVAYEQY
TRBV15	TRBJ2-7	ATSGGQTGLHYEQY
TRBV19	TRBJ2-1	ASNLAGDNEQF
TRBV7-2	TRBJ1-5	ASSVPGQGQPQH
TRBV29-1	TRBJ1-4	SVGVGLTNEKLF
TRBV12-3/TRBV12-4	TRBJ1-2	ASSPPLVGYT
TRBV20-1	TRBJ2-4	SADPSLGRDATKNIQY
TRBV18	TRBJ1-3	ASSPGTSGNTIY
TRBV20-1	TRBJ2-3	SATGLFTDTQY
TRBV7-9	TRBJ2-7	AMSPQLLCYEQY
TRBV14	TRBJ2-1	ASSQTSSPEQF
TRBV6-2/TRBV6-3	TRBJ2-7	ASSFTYEQY
TRBV6-1	TRBJ1-5	ASSLEGGRNQPQH
TRBV5-1	TRBJ1-1	ASSWDGTEAF